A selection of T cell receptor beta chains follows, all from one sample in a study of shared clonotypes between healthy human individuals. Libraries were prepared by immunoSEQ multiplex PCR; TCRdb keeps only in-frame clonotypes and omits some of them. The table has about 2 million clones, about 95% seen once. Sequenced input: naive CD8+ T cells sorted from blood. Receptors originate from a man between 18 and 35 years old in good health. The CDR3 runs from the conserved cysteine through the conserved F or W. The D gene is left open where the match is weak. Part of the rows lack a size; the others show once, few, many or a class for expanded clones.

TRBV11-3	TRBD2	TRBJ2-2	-	TGTGCCAGCAGCTCAACTAGCGGGAAAAGGTCCGGGGAGCTGTTTTTT	CASSSTSGKRSGELFF
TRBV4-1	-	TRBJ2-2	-	TGCGCCAGCAGCCAAGAGCGGACCGGGGAGCTGTTTTTT	CASSQERTGELFF
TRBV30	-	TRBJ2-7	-	TGTGCCTGGAGTTACAGGACCTACGAGCAGTACTTC	CAWSYRTYEQYF
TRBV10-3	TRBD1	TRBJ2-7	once	TGTGCCATCAGTGAGCGCGGGACAGGGGTCTACGAGCAGTACTTC	CAISERGTGVYEQYF
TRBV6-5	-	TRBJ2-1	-	TGTGCCAGCAGTTACGGGGCAGGTTACAATGAGCAGTTCTTC	CASSYGAGYNEQFF
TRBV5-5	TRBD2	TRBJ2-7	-	TGTGCCAGCAGCCCCCTAGGACTAGAGGCCCCCTACGAGCAGTACTTC	CASSPLGLEAPYEQYF
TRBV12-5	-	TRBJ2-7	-	TGTGCTAGTGGTGCCGGGTCATCCTACGAGCAGTACTTC	CASGAGSSYEQYF
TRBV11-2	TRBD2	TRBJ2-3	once	TGTGCCAGCAGCTTAGTAGCCAGCGGGGGCGCAGATACGCAGTATTTT	CASSLVASGGADTQYF
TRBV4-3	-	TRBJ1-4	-	TGCGCCAGCAGCCAAGAAGGGGCGGTGAATGAAAAACTGTTTTTT	CASSQEGAVNEKLFF
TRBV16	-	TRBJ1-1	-	TGTGCCAGCAGCCAATCTCCGGGGGGGAACACTGAAGCTTTCTTT	CASSQSPGGNTEAFF
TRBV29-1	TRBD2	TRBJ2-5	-	TGCAGCGTTGAAACCGAATACGTCGCGGGGGGCCTCGGGGAGACCCAGTACTTC	CSVETEYVAGGLGETQYF
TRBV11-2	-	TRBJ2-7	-	TGTGCCAGCAGCTTGGGGGCAGAAGACTCCTACGAGCAGTACTTC	CASSLGAEDSYEQYF
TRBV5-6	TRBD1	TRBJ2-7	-	TGTGCCAGCAATCAGGGGGCCTACGAGCAGTACTTC	CASNQGAYEQYF
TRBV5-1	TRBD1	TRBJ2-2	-	TGCGCCAGCAGGGACAGGGACACATCGAACACCGGGGAGCTGTTTTTT	CASRDRDTSNTGELFF
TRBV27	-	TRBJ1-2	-	TGTGCTAGCAGTTTGGTGGGGGAAGATGGCTATGGCTACACCTTC	CASSLVGEDGYGYTF
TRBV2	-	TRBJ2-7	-	TGTGCCAGCAGTGAACTGGGTACGACCTACGAGCAGTACTTC	CASSELGTTYEQYF
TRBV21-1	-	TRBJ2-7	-	TGTGCCAGCAGCAGAAATTCCGGGACTGAGGGCTACGAGCAGTACTTC	CASSRNSGTEGYEQYF
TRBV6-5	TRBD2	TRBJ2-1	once	TGTGCCAGCAGTTACTCGGCAGCGGGAGATTCCGATGAGCAGTTCTTC	CASSYSAAGDSDEQFF
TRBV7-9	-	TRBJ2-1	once	TGTGCCAGCAGCTTAGTGCAGGGGCGCTACAATGAGCAGTTCTTC	CASSLVQGRYNEQFF
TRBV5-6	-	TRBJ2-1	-	TGTGCCAGCAGCTTGACGAGGGATGAGCAGTTCTTC	CASSLTRDEQFF
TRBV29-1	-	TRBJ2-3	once	TGCAGCGTTGCCGGGGGGCTACTCACAGATACGCAGTATTTT	CSVAGGLLTDTQYF
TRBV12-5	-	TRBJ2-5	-	TGTGCTAGTGGTTTGGTATCGGTCTCGTTGGACAAAGAGACCCAGTACTTC	CASGLVSVSLDKETQYF
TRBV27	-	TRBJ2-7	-	TGTGCCAGCAGCCCCTCTGAGGGAGAGCGGTTCTCCTACGAGCAGTACTTC	CASSPSEGERFSYEQYF
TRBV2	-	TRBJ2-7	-	TGTGCCAGCAGTGAATGGGATCTCTACGAGCAGTACTTC	CASSEWDLYEQYF
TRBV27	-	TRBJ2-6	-	TGTGCCAGCAGTTCCGCAGGCCCCTCTGGGGCCAACGTCCTGACTTTC	CASSSAGPSGANVLTF
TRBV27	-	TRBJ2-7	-	TGTGCCAGCAGTCTCATGACAGGAGGTTACGAGCAGTACTTC	CASSLMTGGYEQYF
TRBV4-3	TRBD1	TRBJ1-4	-	TGCGCCAGCAGCCAAGATAAGGGTACAGGGGCCTCAAATGAAAAACTGTTTTTT	CASSQDKGTGASNEKLFF